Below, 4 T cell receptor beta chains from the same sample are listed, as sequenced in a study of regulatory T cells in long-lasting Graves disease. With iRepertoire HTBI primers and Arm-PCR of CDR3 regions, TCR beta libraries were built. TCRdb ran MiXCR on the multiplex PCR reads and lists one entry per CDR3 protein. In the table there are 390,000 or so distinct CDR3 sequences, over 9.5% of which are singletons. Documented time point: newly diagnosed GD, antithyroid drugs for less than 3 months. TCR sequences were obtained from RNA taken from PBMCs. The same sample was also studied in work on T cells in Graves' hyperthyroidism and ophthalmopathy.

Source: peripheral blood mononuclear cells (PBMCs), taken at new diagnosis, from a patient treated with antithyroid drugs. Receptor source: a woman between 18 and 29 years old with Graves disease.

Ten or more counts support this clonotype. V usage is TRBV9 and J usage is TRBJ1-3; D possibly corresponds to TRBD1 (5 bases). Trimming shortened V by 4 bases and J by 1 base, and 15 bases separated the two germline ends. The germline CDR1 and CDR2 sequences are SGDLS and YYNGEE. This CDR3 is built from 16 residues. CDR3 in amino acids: CASSPSLRGSGNTIYF. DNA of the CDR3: TGTGCCAGCAGCCCGAGCCTTAGGGGTTCTGGAAACACCATATATTTT.

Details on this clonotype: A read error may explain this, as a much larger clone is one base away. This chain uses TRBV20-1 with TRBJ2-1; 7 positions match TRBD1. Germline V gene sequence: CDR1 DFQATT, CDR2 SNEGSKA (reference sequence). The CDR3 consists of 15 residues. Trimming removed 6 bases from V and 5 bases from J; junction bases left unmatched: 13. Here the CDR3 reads CSAPPPGGRDNEQFF. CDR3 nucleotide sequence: TGCAGTGCCCCTCCGCCAGGGGGAAGAGACAATGAGCAGTTCTTC.

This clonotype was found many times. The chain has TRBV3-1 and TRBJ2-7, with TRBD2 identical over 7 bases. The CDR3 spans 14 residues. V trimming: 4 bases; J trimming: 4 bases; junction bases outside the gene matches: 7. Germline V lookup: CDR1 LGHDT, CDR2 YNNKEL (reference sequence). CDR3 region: CASSPNERGYEQYF. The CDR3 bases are TGTGCCAGCAGCCCGAACGAGCGGGGTTACGAGCAGTACTTC.

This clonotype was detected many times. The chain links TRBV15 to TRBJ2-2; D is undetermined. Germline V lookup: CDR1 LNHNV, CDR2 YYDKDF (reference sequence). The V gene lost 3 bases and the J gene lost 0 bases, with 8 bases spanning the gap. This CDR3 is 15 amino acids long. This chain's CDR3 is CATSSQYTNTGELFF. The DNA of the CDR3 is TGTGCCACCAGCAGCCAGTATACGAACACCGGGGAGCTGTTTTTT.